One TCR beta chain is described in this entry. Antigen unknown. This entry is derived from a study of response to subunit inactivated influenza vaccine. Using its own MiXCR run on the RT-PCR reads, TCRdb lists one record per CDR3 protein. Among more than 700,000 distinct CDR3 sequences listed, approximately 21% were seen once. Study-level results: Researchers suggested that each seasonal influenza vaccination recruits few new T cells.

The V gene end was trimmed by 6 bases and the J gene end by 1 base; junction bases not matched to a gene: 9. This CDR3 comprises 16 residues. Germline CDR1 and CDR2: KGHSH and LQKENI. The sample was PBMCs from blood, taken approximately 5 days after vaccination. V is TRBV18 and J is TRBJ1-1; 9 bases map to TRBD1. The source is a man aged 45 to 65 who received an inactivated influenza vaccine. The CDR3 DNA sequence: TGTGCCAGCTCGCCCGGGACAGGGTACAGGAACACTGAAGCTTTCTTT. This gives the protein CASSPGTGYRNTEAFF.